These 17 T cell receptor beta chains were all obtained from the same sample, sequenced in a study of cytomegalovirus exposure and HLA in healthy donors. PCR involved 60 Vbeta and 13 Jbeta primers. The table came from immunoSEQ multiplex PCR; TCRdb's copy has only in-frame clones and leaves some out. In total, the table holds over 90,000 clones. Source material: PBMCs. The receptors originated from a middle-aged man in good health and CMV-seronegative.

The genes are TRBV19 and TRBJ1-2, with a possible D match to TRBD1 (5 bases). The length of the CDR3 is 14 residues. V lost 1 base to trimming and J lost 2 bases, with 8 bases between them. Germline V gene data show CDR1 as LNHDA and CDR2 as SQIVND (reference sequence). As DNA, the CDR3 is TGTGCCAGTAGTATAGCGACAGCAAACTATGGCTACACCTTC. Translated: CASSIATANYGYTF.

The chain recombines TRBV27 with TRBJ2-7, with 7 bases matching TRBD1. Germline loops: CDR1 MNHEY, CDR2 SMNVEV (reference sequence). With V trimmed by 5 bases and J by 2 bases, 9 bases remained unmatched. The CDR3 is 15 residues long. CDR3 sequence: CASSLRQGPTYEQYF. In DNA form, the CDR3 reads TGTGCCAGCAGTCTACGACAGGGACCTACCTACGAGCAGTACTTC.

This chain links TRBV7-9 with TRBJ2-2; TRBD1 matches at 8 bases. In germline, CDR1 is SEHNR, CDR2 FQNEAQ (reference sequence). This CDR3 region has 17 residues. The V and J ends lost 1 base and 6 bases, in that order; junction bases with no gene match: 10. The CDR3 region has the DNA TGTGCCAGCAGCTTAGTAGCTTGGCAGGGGGCATCCGGGGAGCTGTTTTTT. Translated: CASSLVAWQGASGELFF.

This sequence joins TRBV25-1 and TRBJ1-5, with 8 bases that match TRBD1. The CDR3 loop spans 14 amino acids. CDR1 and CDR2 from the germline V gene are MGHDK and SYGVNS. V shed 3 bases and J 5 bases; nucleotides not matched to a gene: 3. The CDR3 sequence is CASSDHRGDQPQHF. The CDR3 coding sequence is TGTGCCAGCAGTGACCACAGGGGGGATCAGCCCCAGCATTTT.

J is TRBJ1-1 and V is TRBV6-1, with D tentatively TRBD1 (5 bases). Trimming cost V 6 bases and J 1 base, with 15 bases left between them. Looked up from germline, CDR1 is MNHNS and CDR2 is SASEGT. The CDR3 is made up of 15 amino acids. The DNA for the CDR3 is TGTGCCAGCAGCCTCGGACAACAAAAGAACACTGAAGCTTTCTTT. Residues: CASSLGQQKNTEAFF.

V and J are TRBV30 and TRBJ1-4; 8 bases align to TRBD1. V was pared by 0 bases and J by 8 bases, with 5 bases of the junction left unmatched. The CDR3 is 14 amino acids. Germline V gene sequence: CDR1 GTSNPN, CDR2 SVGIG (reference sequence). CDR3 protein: CAWSVQGGSEKLFF. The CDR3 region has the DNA TGTGCCTGGAGTGTACAGGGGGGAAGCGAAAAACTGTTTTTT.

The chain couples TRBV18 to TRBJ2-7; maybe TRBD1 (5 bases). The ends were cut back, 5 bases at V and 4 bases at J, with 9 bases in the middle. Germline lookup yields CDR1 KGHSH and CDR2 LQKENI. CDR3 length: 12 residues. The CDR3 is CASSTQGYEQYF. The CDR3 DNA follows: TGTGCCAGCTCAACCCAGGGTTACGAGCAGTACTTC.

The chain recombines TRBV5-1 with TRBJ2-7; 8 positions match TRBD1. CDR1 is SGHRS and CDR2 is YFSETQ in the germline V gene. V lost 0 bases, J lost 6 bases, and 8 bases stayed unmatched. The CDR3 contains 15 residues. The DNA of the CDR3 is TGCGCCAGCAGCTTGGAAGGACAGGGTCTCGGCGAGCAGTACTTC. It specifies CASSLEGQGLGEQYF.

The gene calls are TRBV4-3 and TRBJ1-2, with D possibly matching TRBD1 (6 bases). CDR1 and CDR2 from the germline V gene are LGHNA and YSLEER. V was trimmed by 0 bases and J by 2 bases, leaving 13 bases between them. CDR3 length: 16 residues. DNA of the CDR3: TGCGCCAGCAGCCAAGATGAGCAGGGGACCAACTATGGCTACACCTTC. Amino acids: CASSQDEQGTNYGYTF.

In nucleotides, the CDR3 is TGTGCCAGCAGCTTATATCAGGGGAACAATGAGCAGTTCTTC. Translation: CASSLYQGNNEQFF. The rearrangement uses TRBV11-2 and TRBJ2-1; D might be TRBD1 (6 bases). The V gene's germline CDR1 is SGHAT and CDR2 FQNNGV. The CDR3 has 14 amino acids. V lost 2 bases and J lost 5, with 10 bases in between.

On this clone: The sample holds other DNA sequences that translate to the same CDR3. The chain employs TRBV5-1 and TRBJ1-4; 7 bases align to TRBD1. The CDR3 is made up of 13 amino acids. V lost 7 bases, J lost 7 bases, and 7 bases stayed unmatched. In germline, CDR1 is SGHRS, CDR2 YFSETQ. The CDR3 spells CASRVGGSEKLFF. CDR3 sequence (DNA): TGCGCCAGCCGGGTAGGGGGCAGTGAAAAACTGTTTTTT.

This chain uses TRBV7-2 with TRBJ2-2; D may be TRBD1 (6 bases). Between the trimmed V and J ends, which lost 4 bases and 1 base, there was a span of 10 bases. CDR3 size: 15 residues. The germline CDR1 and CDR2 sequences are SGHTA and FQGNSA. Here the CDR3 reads CASSSQGQNTGELFF. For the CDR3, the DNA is TGTGCCAGCAGCTCTCAGGGACAGAACACCGGGGAGCTGTTTTTT.

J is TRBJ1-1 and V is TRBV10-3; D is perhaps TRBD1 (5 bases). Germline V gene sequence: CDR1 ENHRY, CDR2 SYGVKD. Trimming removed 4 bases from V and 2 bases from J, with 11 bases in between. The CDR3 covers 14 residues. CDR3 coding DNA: TGTGCCATCAGTGTTGCGACAGTTAACACTGAAGCTTTCTTT. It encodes CAISVATVNTEAFF.

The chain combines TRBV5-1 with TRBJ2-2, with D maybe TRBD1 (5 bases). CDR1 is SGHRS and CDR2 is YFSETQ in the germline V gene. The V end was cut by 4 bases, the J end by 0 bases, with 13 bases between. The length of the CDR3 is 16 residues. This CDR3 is CASSPLGPANTGELFF. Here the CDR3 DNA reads TGCGCCAGCAGCCCTCTGGGGCCGGCGAACACCGGGGAGCTGTTTTTT.

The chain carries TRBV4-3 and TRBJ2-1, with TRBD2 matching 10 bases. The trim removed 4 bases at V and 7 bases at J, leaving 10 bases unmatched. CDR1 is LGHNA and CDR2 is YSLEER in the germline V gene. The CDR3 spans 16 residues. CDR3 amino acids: CASSRLSGRASNEQFF. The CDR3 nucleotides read TGCGCCAGCAGCCGTCTAAGCGGGAGGGCCTCGAATGAGCAGTTCTTC.

As DNA, the CDR3 is TGTGCCAGCAGCCAAGGCCGGGACAGGGGGCTCGATGAGCAGTTCTTC. This codes for CASSQGRDRGLDEQFF. The chain combines TRBV4-2 with TRBJ2-1, with 12 bases identical to TRBD1. Germline-derived CDR1 and CDR2 are LGHNA and YNFKEQ. Trimming at V came to 1 base and at J to 8 bases, leaving 6 bases not matched to a gene. CDR3 length: 16 residues.

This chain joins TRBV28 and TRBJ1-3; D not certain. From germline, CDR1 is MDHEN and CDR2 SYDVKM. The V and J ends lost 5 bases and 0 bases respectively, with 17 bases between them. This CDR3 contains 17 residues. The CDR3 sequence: CASSPGSSPSSGNTIYF. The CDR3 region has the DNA TGTGCCAGCAGTCCAGGATCCAGCCCGAGCTCTGGAAACACCATATATTTT.